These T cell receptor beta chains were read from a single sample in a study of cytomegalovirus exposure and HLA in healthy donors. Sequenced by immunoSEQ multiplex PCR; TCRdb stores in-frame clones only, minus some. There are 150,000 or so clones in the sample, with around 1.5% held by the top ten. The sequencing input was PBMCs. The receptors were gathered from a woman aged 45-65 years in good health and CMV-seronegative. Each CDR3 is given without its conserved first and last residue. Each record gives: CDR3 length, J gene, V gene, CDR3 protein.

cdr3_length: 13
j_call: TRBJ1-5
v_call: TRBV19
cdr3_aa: ASSLGTGIVQPQH

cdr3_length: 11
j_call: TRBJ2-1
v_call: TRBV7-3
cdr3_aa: ASSLTIGREQF

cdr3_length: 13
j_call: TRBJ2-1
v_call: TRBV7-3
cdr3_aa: ASSPARGQFNEQF

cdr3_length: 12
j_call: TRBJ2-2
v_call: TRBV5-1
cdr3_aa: ASSYQGNTGELF

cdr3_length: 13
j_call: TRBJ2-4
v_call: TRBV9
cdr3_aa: ASSVDGQGQNIQY

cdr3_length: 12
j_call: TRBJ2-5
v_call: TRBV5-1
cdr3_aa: ASSLGQGKETQY

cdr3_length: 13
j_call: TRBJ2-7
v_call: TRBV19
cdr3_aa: ASSLGTSGTYEQY

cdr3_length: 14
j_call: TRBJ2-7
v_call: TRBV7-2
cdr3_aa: ASSPAALATSYEQY

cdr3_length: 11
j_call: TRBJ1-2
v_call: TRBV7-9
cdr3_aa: ASSAGQGDGYT

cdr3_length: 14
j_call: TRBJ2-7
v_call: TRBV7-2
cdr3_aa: ASSLPTGAPFYEQY

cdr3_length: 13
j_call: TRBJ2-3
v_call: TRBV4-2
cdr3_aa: ASSQGAGDTDTQY

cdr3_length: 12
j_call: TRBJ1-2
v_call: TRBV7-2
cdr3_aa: ASSLGDREGGYT